The next 27 T cell receptor beta chains were all read from a single sample in a study of Graves' ophthalmopathy and Graves' hyperthyroidism. RNA transcripts provided the template for amplifying TCR beta CDR3 regions. First-round RT-PCR employed HTBI primers, with a second-round multiplex PCR after it. TCRdb re-called the multiplex PCR reads through MiXCR, storing one row per CDR3 protein. This repertoire shows over a million distinct CDR3 sequences, about two fifths found once; its top ten account for roughly 10%. The sequenced material came from peripheral blood or thyroid tissue (not recorded which). The receptors were gathered from an adult man with Graves' hyperthyroidism.

The chain carries TRBV7-9 and TRBJ1-2; D not certain. V gave up 5 bases and J gave up 8 bases, with 12 bases separating them. From germline, CDR1 is SEHNR and CDR2 FQNEAQ (reference sequence). This CDR3 is built from 12 residues. The CDR3 loop is CASSKPFSGYTF. In nucleotides, the CDR3 is TGTGCCAGCAGCAAGCCGTTTAGCGGCTACACCTTC.

Regarding this clonotype: A much larger clone is a single base away; this may be a read error. The chain employs TRBV5-1 and TRBJ1-1; D remains unclear. Germline V lookup: CDR1 SGHRS, CDR2 YFSETQ. CDR3 length equals 13 residues. V was pared by 2 bases and J by 8 bases, with 13 bases between. The CDR3 protein is CASSFVQASEAFF. The CDR3 region has the DNA TGCGCCAGCAGCTTTGTGCAGGCGTCAGAAGCTTTCTTT.

V and J are TRBV5-1 and TRBJ2-7; D is ambiguous. Germline CDR1 and CDR2: SGHRS and YFSETQ. The CDR3 runs 13 residues. Trimming removed 5 bases from V and 3 bases from J, with 12 bases in between. The CDR3, as DNA: TGCGCCAGCAGATCGGTCAGAAACTACGAGCAGTACTTC. Protein product: CASRSVRNYEQYF.

This sequence joins TRBV3-1 and TRBJ2-2; D possibly corresponds to TRBD2 (5 bases). Germline V gene lookup returns CDR1 LGHDT and CDR2 YNNKEL (reference sequence). V was pared by 10 bases and J by 0 bases, with 15 bases between. The CDR3 loop spans 15 amino acids. The CDR3 DNA reads TGTGCCACCCTCGGGGAACCCGCGAACACCGGGGAGCTGTTTTTT. Protein: CATLGEPANTGELFF.

The chain carries TRBV12-3 or TRBV12-4 and TRBJ1-3; 10 nucleotides line up with TRBD1. This CDR3 has 14 residues. Trimming at V came to 6 bases and at J to 9 bases, leaving 8 bases not matched to a gene. CDR3 amino acids: CASRETGGGGTIYF. The CDR3 region has the DNA TGTGCCAGCAGGGAGACAGGGGGCGGAGGCACCATATATTTT.

The rearrangement uses TRBV7-2 and TRBJ2-3; 9 nucleotides match TRBD2. Germline V gene data show CDR1 as SGHTA and CDR2 as FQGNSA. After removal of 5 bases from V and 6 bases from J, the junction contained 3 bases not matched to a gene. This CDR3 is 13 amino acids long. The CDR3 loop reads CASSPRGGDTQYF. CDR3 DNA: TGTGCCAGCAGCCCGCGGGGGGGCGATACGCAGTATTTT. Full variable domain (outside the CDR3, taken from reference TRBV7-2 and TRBJ2-3): GAGVSQSPSNKVTEKGKDVELRCDPISGHTALYWYRQSLGQGLEFLIYFQGNSAPDKSGLPSDRFSAERTGGSVSTLTIQRTQQEDSAVYLCASSPRGGDTQYFGPGTRLTVL.

The rearrangement uses TRBV9 and TRBJ2-7, with 9 positions matching TRBD2. CDR1 SGDLS and CDR2 YYNGEE come from the germline V gene. V dropped 2 bases and J dropped 3; count of bases not matched to a gene: 9. The CDR3 contains 16 residues. This chain's CDR3 is CASSVSPSGRHYEQYF. CDR3 DNA: TGTGCCAGCAGCGTTTCCCCCAGCGGGAGGCACTACGAGCAGTACTTC. The full variable domain, completed using reference TRBV9 and TRBJ2-7, is DSGVTQTPKHLITATGQRVTLRCSPRSGDLSVYWYQQSLDQGLQFLIQYYNGEERAKGNILERFSAQQFPDLHSELNLSSLELGDSALYFCASSVSPSGRHYEQYFGPGTRLTVT.

This clonotype has ten or more counts. This sequence joins TRBV7-9 and TRBJ2-7, with no clear D. V shed 2 bases and J shed 6 bases, with 11 bases lying between them. The V gene's germline CDR1 is SEHNR and CDR2 FQNEAQ (reference sequence). This CDR3 is built from 13 residues. The CDR3 nucleotides read TGTGCCAGCAGCTTATCAAGGGTTGGCGAGCAGTACTTC. This encodes CASSLSRVGEQYF.

In its sample, this clonotype was seen a few times. J is TRBJ2-5 and V is TRBV6-5; the D gene could be TRBD1 or TRBD2 (7 bases each). The CDR3 length is 16 residues. V shed 0 bases and J shed 2 bases, with 13 bases lying between them. Looked up from germline, CDR1 is MNHEY and CDR2 is SVGAGI. The CDR3: CASSYSQGGHQETQYF. Written as DNA, the CDR3 is TGTGCCAGCAGTTACTCCCAGGGGGGGCATCAAGAGACCCAGTACTTC.

In its sample, this clonotype was seen a few times. The V gene is TRBV12-3 or TRBV12-4, the J gene TRBJ2-7; 8 nucleotides align to TRBD2. The J segment lost 2 bases and the V segment lost 10 bases, leaving 7 bases of the junction unmatched. The CDR3 is 13 residues long. The CDR3 reads CATRTSFTYEQYF. The CDR3 nucleotides are TGTGCCACCAGGACTAGCTTCACCTACGAGCAGTACTTC.

V and J are TRBV7-2 and TRBJ1-6; D uncertain. CDR1 and CDR2 from the germline V gene are SGHTA and FQGNSA. The CDR3 totals 14 residues. With 5 bases removed from V and 9 bases from J, the gap between germline ends came to 14 bases. CDR3 bases: TGTGCCAGCAGCCGTGGTCGGGCGAGTTCACCCCTCCACTTT. Its translation is CASSRGRASSPLHF.

The genes are TRBV20-1 and TRBJ2-7; 9 nucleotides align to TRBD2. J was trimmed by 6 bases and V by 1 base; bases with no gene match: 16. The CDR3 extends over 17 amino acids. Germline V gene data show CDR1 as DFQATT and CDR2 as SNEGSKA (reference sequence). In DNA form, the CDR3 reads TGCAGTGCTAGAGCCCTAAGGTCTAGCGGGAACCCCTCCGAGCAGTACTTC. Translated, it gives CSARALRSSGNPSEQYF.

To note about this clonotype: A much larger clone differs by one base, so this may be a read error. The chain employs TRBV19 and TRBJ2-5; D unclear. Germline V gene data show CDR1 as LNHDA and CDR2 as SQIVND (reference sequence). The length of the CDR3 is 13 residues. CDR3: CASSIVVQETQCF. The DNA for the CDR3 is TGTGCCAGTAGTATAGTGGTACAAGAGACCCAGTGCTTC. Using reference TRBV19 and TRBJ2-5 for the parts outside the CDR3, the full variable domain is DGGITQSPKYLFRKEGQNVTLSCEQNLNHDAMYWYRQDPGQGLRLIYYSQIVNDFQKGDIAEGYSVSREKKESFPLTVTSAQKNPTAFYLCASSIVVQETQCFGPGTRLLVL.

CDR3: CASYGQGRETQYF. The CDR3 nucleotides read TGTGCCAGCTATGGGCAGGGCAGAGAGACCCAGTACTTC. The rearrangement links TRBV2 to TRBJ2-5; tentative D call: TRBD1 (5 bases). This CDR3 contains 13 residues. Trimming removed 8 bases at V and 4 bases at J, with 14 bases between. Per the germline V gene, CDR1 is SNHLY and CDR2 is FYNNEI.

The chain is built from TRBV28 and TRBJ2-5; 11 nucleotides align to TRBD2. The CDR3 runs 17 residues. The V segment lost 3 bases and the J segment 1 base; nucleotides outside the gene matches: 7. Germline loops: CDR1 MDHEN, CDR2 SYDVKM. This CDR3 is CASSFPPSGGFQETQYF. CDR3 bases: TGTGCCAGCAGTTTTCCGCCTAGCGGGGGGTTCCAAGAGACCCAGTACTTC.

The chain carries TRBV10-3 and TRBJ1-5; D unresolved. Trimming pared 0 bases from V and 9 bases from J, leaving 18 bases between. This CDR3 is 16 amino acids long. Germline-derived CDR1 and CDR2 are ENHRY and SYGVKD. The chain's CDR3 is CAISESIGSNGGPQHF. CDR3 sequence (DNA): TGTGCCATCAGTGAGTCGATCGGCTCCAATGGTGGGCCCCAGCATTTT.

Many counts were recorded for this clonotype. This chain links TRBV6-1 with TRBJ2-5; no clear D gene. The CDR3 contains 14 residues. Trimming shortened V by 1 base and J by 6 bases, and 12 bases separated the two germline ends. CDR1 is MNHNS, CDR2 SASEGT, per germline. CDR3 amino acids: CASSEGGDSKTQYF. In DNA, the CDR3 is TGTGCCAGCAGTGAAGGCGGCGACTCGAAGACCCAGTACTTC.

V is TRBV2 and J is TRBJ1-2, with 10 bases aligning to TRBD1. V dropped 8 bases and J dropped 4; count of bases not matched to a gene: 7. Germline V gene lookup returns CDR1 SNHLY and CDR2 FYNNEI. The CDR3 has 14 amino acids. CDR3 protein: CASRGTGESYGYTF. The CDR3 nucleotides read TGTGCCAGCCGAGGGACAGGGGAGTCCTATGGCTACACCTTC.

This clonotype was counted between two and nine times. The CDR3 coding sequence is TGTGCCAGCAGCTCACAGGACCCTAACTATGGCTACACCTTC. Its translation is CASSSQDPNYGYTF. The chain couples TRBV25-1 to TRBJ1-2; a possible D gene is TRBD1 (5 bases). Germline CDR1 and CDR2: MGHDK and SYGVNS. CDR3 length equals 14 residues. V gave up 6 bases and J gave up 0 bases, with 11 bases separating them.

This clonotype appeared many times. One junction end does not reproduce the germline sequence, and a read error may be involved. The J gene is TRBJ2-7, the V gene TRBV5-1; 12 bases line up with TRBD2. Germline-derived CDR1 and CDR2 are SGHRS and YFSETQ. CDR3 length: 14 amino acids. The CDR3 sequence is CASSSQLGLAGRNF. DNA for the CDR3: TGCGCCAGCAGCTCCCAACTGGGACTAGCGGGCAGGAACTTC. Looking up the rest from reference TRBV5-1 and TRBJ2-7 gives the full variable domain: KAGVTQTPRYLIKTRGQQVTLSCSPISGHRSVSWYQQTPGQGLQFLFEYFSETQRNKGNFPGRFSGRQFSNSRSEMNVSTLELGDSALYLCASSSQLGLAGRNFGPGTRLTVT.

This clonotype came up many times. The chain couples TRBV2 to TRBJ1-3, with D possibly matching TRBD1 (5 bases). The germline V gene encodes CDR1 SNHLY and CDR2 FYNNEI. The length of the CDR3 is 15 residues. V dropped 4 bases and J dropped 3 bases, with 13 bases sitting between them. The CDR3 is CASSAGDQGGNTIYF. In nucleotides, the CDR3 is TGTGCCAGCAGTGCGGGGGATCAGGGTGGAAACACCATATATTTT.

The chain carries TRBV2 and TRBJ1-4; 7 nucleotides agree with TRBD1. J was trimmed by 4 bases and V by 6 bases; bases with no gene match: 17. The CDR3 is 18 amino acids. From germline, CDR1 is SNHLY and CDR2 FYNNEI. CDR3 protein: CASRPSTGTVDVNEKLFF. For the CDR3, the DNA is TGTGCCAGCAGACCATCGACCGGGACAGTGGATGTTAATGAAAAACTGTTTTTT.

This chain connects TRBV5-1 to TRBJ1-4; tentative D call: TRBD1 (5 bases). Trimming pared 4 bases from V and 10 bases from J, leaving 14 bases between. CDR3 length: 13 amino acids. Germline V gene lookup returns CDR1 SGHRS and CDR2 YFSETQ. The CDR3: CASSTGRGGKLFF. DNA of the CDR3: TGCGCCAGCAGCACGGGGAGGGGCGGAAAACTGTTTTTT.

The chain has TRBV6-2 or TRBV6-3 and TRBJ1-5; D gene unclear. V lost 5 bases, J lost 14 bases, and 16 bases lay in between. CDR3 length equals 12 residues. Germline V gene data show CDR1 as MNHEY and CDR2 as SVGEGT. The CDR3 nucleotides read TGTGCCAGCAGTAGAGCGGGAGCCTACGAGCATTTT. This sequence encodes CASSRAGAYEHF.

This clonotype was counted between two and nine times. The gene calls are TRBV2 and TRBJ1-5; D remains unclear. V gave up 5 bases and J gave up 5 bases, with 13 bases separating them. The CDR3 spans 14 residues. Looked up from germline, CDR1 is SNHLY and CDR2 is FYNNEI. The CDR3 spells CASSQWSGYQPQHF. In nucleotides, the CDR3 is TGTGCCAGCAGTCAGTGGTCGGGATATCAGCCCCAGCATTTT.

This clonotype appeared a few times. This chain links TRBV4-1 with TRBJ2-7; weak D call: TRBD2 (6 bases). Per germline, CDR1 MGHRA and CDR2 YSYEKL. V lost 1 base and J 0 bases, leaving 16 bases between the germline ends. There are 17 residues in the CDR3. CDR3 loop: CASSQVLSAGSSYEQYF. The CDR3 nucleotides are TGCGCCAGCAGCCAAGTTTTGAGTGCCGGGAGCTCCTACGAGCAGTACTTC.

J is TRBJ1-1 and V is TRBV19; TRBD1 matches 8 bases. Germline V CDR1 and CDR2: LNHDA, SQIVND (reference sequence). Germline trimming cut 5 bases from V and 12 bases from J; bases unmatched to any gene: 14. The CDR3 length is 14 residues. The CDR3 nucleotides are TGTGCCAGTAGTGTCGACAGGGGCCTCCGAGCATCTTTCTTT. This encodes CASSVDRGLRASFF.